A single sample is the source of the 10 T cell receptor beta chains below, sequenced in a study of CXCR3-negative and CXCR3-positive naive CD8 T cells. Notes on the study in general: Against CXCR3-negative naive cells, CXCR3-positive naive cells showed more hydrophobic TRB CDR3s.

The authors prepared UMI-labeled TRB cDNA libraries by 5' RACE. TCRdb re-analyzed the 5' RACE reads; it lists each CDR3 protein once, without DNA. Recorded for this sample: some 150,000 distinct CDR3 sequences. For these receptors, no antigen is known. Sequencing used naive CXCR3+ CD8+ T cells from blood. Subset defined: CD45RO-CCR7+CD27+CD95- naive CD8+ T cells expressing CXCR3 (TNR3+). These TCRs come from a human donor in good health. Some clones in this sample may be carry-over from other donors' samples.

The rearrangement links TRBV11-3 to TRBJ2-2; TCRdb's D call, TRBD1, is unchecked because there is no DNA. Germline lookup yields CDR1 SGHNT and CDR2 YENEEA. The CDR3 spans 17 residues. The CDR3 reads CASSHPTGAGYTGELFF.

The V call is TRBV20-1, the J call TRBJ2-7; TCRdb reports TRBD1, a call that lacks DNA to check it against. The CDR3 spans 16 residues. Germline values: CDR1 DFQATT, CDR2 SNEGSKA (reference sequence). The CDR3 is CSARDEWGTPDYEQYF.

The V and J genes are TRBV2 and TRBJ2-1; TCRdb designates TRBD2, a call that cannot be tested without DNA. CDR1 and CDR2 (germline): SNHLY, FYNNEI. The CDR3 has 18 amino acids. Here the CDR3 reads CASSEVYLAGGVYNEQFF.

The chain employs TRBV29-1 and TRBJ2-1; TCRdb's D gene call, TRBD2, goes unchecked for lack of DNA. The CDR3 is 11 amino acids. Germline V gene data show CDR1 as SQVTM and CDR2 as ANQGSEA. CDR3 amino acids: CSVEDPGGQFF.

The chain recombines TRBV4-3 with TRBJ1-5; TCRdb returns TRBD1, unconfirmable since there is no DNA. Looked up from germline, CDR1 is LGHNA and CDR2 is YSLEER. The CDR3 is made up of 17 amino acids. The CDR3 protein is CASSREAGTLSNQPQHF.

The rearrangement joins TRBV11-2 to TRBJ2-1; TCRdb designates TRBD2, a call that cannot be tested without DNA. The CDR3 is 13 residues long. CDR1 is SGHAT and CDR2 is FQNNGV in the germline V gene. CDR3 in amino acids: CASSSSGGDEQFF.

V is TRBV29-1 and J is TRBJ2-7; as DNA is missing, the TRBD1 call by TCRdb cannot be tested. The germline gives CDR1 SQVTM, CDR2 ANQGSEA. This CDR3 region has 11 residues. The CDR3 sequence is CSVPGLDEQYF.

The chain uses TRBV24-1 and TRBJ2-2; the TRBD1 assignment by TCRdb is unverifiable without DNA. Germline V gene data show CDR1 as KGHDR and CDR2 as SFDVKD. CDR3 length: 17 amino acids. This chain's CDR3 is CATSMAGLYLATGELFF.

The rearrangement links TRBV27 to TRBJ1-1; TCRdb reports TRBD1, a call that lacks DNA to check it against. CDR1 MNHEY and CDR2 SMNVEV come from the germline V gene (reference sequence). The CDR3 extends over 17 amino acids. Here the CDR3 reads CASSLSGQGILYTEAFF.

CDR3 region: CSVGEGSNQPQHF. This rearrangement joins TRBV29-1 to TRBJ1-5. Germline V lookup: CDR1 SQVTM, CDR2 ANQGSEA. The CDR3 sequence is 13 residues long. Full variable domain (missing parts from reference TRBV29-1 and TRBJ1-5): SAVISQKPSRDICQRGTSLTIQCQVDSQVTMMFWYRQQPGQSLTLIATANQGSEATYESGFVIDKFPISRPNLTFSTLTVSNMSPEDSSIYLCSVGEGSNQPQHFGDGTRLSIL.